This is a list of T cell receptor beta chains from one sample in a study of blood T cell repertoires in COVID-19. Here immunoSEQ multiplex PCR was the method, and the copy in TCRdb shows in-frame clones only, minus some. In the table there are 13,000 or so clones, approximately 76% of which are singletons. The sequencing sample was made of peripheral blood. All receptors derive from a woman older than 75 with acute or convalescent COVID-19. The CDR3 runs from the conserved cysteine through the conserved F or W. The order of the fields is V gene, J gene, D gene, CDR3 protein. The D gene is left open where the match is weak.

TRBV5-4	TRBJ2-1	TRBD2	CASSLDSGAHNEQFF
TRBV7-9	TRBJ2-7	NA	CASSLGSYEQYF
TRBV5-6	TRBJ2-7	NA	CASSLFGALVYEQYF
TRBV7-9	TRBJ2-2	NA	CASSLLPVLNTGELFF
TRBV19	TRBJ1-5	TRBD1	CASNSQDRARQPQHF
TRBV4-2	TRBJ2-5	NA	CASSQDYRGAGTTQYF
TRBV3-1/TRBV3-2	TRBJ1-2	TRBD1	CASSQEWGRGLHYGYTF
TRBV7-9	TRBJ2-7	NA	CASSLAGSEQYF
TRBV7-6	TRBJ1-6	NA	CASSKRGADNSPLHF
TRBV18	TRBJ1-2	NA	CASSPDLGQTVNYGYTF
TRBV2	TRBJ2-3	NA	CASRLAGFTDTQYF
TRBV9	TRBJ1-2	TRBD1	CASSVGPDRGGYTF
TRBV7-2	TRBJ2-5	TRBD2	CASSLAGAGGQETQYF
TRBV7-8	TRBJ2-3	TRBD1	CASSLVWDSPTDTQYF
TRBV3-1/TRBV3-2	TRBJ1-1	TRBD1	CASSQYRDRNTEAFF
TRBV7-9	TRBJ2-5	TRBD2	CASSPGVAGRETQYF
TRBV27	TRBJ1-4	TRBD1	CASSLSGTGQANEKLFF
TRBV4-3	TRBJ1-2	TRBD1	CASSQDTGGGYGYTF
TRBV5-1	TRBJ1-1	NA	CASSLGRNTEAFF
TRBV27	TRBJ2-3	TRBD1	CASSSGGWADTQYF